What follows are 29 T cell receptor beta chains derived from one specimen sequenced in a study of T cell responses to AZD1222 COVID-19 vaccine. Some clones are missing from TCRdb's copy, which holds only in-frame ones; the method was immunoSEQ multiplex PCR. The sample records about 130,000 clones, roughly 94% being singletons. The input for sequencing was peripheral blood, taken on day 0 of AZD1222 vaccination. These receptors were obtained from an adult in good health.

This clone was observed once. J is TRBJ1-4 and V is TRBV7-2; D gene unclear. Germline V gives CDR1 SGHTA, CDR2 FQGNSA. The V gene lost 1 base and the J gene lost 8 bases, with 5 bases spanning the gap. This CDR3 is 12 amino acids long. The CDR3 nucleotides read TGTGCCAGCAGCTTAGAGGCCGAAAAACTGTTTTTT. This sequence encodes CASSLEAEKLFF.

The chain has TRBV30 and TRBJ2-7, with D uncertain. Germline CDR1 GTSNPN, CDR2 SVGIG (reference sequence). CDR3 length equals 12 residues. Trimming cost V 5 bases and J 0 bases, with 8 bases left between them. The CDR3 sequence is CAWGRSSYEQYF. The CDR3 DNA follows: TGTGCCTGGGGGCGGAGCTCCTACGAGCAGTACTTC.

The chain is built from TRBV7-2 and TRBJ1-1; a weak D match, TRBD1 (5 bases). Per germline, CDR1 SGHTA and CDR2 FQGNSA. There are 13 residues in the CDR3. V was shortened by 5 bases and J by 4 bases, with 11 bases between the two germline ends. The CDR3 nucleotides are TGTGCCAGCAGCCGTCAGGGAGGCACTGAAGCTTTCTTT. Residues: CASSRQGGTEAFF.

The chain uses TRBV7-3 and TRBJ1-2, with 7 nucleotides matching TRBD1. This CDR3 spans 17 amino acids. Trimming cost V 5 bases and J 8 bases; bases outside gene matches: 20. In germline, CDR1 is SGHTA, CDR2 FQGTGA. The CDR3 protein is CASSPGDSVDWIRGYTF. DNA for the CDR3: TGTGCCAGCAGCCCAGGGGACAGCGTAGACTGGATAAGGGGCTACACCTTC.

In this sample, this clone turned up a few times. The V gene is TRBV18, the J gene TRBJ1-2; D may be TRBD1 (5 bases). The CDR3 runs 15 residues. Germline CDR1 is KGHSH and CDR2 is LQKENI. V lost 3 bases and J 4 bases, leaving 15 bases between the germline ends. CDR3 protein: CASSPSGRGGYGYTF. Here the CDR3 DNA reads TGTGCCAGCTCACCCTCCGGCCGGGGGGGCTATGGCTACACCTTC.

Written as DNA, the CDR3 is TGTGCCAGCACCAGACTAGCGGGCTCGTACCAAGAGACCCAGTACTTC. The encoded protein is CASTRLAGSYQETQYF. The rearrangement links TRBV27 to TRBJ2-5, with TRBD2 matching over 10 bases. The trim removed 7 bases at V and 0 bases at J, leaving 8 bases unmatched. CDR3 length: 16 residues. Germline-derived CDR1 and CDR2 are MNHEY and SMNVEV (reference sequence).

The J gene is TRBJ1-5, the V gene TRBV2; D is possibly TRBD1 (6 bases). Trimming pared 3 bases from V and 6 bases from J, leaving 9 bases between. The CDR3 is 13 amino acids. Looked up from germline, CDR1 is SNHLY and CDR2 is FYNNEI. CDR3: CASSEGALQPQHF. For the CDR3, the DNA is TGTGCCAGCAGTGAGGGGGCTCTTCAGCCCCAGCATTTT.

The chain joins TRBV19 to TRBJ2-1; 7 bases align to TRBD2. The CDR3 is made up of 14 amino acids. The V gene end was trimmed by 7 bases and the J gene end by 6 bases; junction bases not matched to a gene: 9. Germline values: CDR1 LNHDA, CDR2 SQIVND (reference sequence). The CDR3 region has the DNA TGTGCCAGTACGGCTAGCGGCATCTTCAATGAGCAGTTCTTC. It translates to CASTASGIFNEQFF.

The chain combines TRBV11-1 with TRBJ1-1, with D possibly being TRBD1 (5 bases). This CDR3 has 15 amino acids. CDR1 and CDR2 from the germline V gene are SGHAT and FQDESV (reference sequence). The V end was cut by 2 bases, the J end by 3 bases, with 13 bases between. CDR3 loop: CASSLLPTGDTEAFF. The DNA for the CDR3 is TGTGCCAGCAGCTTACTCCCGACGGGGGACACTGAAGCTTTCTTT.

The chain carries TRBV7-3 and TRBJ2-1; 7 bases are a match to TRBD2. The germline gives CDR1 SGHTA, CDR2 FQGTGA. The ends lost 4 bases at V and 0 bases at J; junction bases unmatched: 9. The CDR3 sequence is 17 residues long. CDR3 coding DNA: TGTGCCAGCAGCTCCAGCCTAGGCGGGAGCTCCTACAATGAGCAGTTCTTC. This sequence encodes CASSSSLGGSSYNEQFF. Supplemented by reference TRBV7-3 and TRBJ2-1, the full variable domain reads GAGVSQTPSNKVTEKGKYVELRCDPISGHTALYWYRQSLGQGPEFLIYFQGTGAADDSGLPNDRFFAVRPEGSVSTLKIQRTERGDSAVYLCASSSSLGGSSYNEQFFGPGTRLTVL.

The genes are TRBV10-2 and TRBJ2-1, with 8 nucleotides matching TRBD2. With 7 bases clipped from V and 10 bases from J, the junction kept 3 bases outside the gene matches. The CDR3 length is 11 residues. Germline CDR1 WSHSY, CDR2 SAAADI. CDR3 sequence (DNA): TGCGCCAGCACCGGGGGGGCCGAGCAGTTCTTC. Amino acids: CASTGGAEQFF.

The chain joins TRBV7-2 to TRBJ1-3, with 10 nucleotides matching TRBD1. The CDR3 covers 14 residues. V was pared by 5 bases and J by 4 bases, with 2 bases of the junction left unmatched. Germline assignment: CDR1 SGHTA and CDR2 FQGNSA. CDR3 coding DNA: TGTGCCAGCAGCCCGACAGGGGGCGGAAACACCATATATTTT. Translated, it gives CASSPTGGGNTIYF.

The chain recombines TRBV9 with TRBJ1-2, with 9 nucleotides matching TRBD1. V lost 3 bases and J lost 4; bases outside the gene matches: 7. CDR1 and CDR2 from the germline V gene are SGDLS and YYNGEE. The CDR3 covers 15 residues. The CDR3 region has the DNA TGTGCCAGCAGCGCAAACAGGGGGCTGGGCTATGGCTACACCTTC. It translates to CASSANRGLGYGYTF.

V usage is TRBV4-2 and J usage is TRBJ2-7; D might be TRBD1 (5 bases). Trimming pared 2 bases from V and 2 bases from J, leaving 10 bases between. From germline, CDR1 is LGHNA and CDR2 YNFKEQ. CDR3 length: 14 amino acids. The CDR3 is CASSQTEGAYEQYF. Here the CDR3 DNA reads TGTGCCAGCAGCCAAACAGAAGGGGCCTACGAGCAGTACTTC.

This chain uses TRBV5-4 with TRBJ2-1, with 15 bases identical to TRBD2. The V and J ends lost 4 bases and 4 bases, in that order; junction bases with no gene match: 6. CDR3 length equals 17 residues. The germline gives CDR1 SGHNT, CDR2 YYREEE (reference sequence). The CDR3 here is CASSPRTSGGAYNEQFF. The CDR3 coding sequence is TGTGCCAGCAGCCCCAGGACTAGCGGGGGGGCTTACAATGAGCAGTTCTTC.

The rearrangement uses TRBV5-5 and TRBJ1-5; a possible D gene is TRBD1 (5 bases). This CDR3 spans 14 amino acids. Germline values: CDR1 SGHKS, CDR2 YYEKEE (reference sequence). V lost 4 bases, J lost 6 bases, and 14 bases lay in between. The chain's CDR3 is CASSLDSPVQPQHF. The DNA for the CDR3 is TGTGCCAGCAGCCTCGACAGTCCAGTTCAGCCCCAGCATTTT. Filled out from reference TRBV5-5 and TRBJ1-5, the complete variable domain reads DAGVTQSPTHLIKTRGQQVTLRCSPISGHKSVSWYQQVLGQGPQFIFQYYEKEERGRGNFPDRFSARQFPNYSSELNVNALLLGDSALYLCASSLDSPVQPQHFGDGTRLSIL.

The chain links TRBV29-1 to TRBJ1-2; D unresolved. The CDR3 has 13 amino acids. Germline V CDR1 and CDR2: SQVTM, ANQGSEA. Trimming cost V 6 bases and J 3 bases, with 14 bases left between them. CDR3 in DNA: TGCAGCGTCACTCTCCGACACGACTATGGCTACACCTTC. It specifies CSVTLRHDYGYTF.

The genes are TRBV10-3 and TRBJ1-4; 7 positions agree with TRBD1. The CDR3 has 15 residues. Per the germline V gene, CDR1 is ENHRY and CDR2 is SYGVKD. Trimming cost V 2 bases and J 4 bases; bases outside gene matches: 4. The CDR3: CAISEAGTDNEKLFF. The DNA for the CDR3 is TGTGCCATCAGTGAGGCTGGGACAGATAATGAAAAACTGTTTTTT.

The CDR3: CASSLAEGSQTQYF. The CDR3 DNA sequence: TGTGCCAGCAGCTTAGCGGAGGGGTCGCAGACCCAGTACTTC. The J gene is TRBJ2-5, the V gene TRBV7-9; D may be TRBD2 (6 bases). The V gene lost 0 bases and the J gene lost 6 bases, with 11 bases spanning the gap. Germline values: CDR1 SEHNR, CDR2 FQNEAQ (reference sequence). The CDR3 extends over 14 amino acids.

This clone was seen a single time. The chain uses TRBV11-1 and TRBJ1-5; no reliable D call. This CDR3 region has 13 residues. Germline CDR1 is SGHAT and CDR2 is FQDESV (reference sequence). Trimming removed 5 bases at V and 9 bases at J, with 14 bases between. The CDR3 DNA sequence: TGTGCCAGCAGCCTCGTTGAAGACGGGCCCCAGCATTTT. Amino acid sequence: CASSLVEDGPQHF.

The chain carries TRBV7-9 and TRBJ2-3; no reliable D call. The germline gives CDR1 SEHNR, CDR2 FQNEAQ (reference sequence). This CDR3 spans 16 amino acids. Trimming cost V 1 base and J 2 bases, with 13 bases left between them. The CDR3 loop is CASSLGLATHTDTQYF. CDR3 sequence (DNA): TGTGCCAGCAGCTTAGGTTTGGCGACACACACAGATACGCAGTATTTT.

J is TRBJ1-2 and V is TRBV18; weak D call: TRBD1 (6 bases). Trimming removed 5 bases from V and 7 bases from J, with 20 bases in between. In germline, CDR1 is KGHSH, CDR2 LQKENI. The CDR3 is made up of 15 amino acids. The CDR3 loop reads CASSVDRPPVSGYTF. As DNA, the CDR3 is TGTGCCAGCTCAGTTGACAGGCCTCCTGTAAGTGGCTACACCTTC.

In DNA form, the CDR3 reads TGTGCCAGCAGTGCTAGCCGCGAGCCTAGCACAGATACGCAGTATTTT. Amino acid sequence: CASSASREPSTDTQYF. The chain employs TRBV6-4 and TRBJ2-3; D perhaps matches TRBD2 (5 bases). V shed 4 bases and J shed 0 bases, with 14 bases lying between them. CDR1 and CDR2 from the germline V gene are MRHNA and SNTAGT. The CDR3 consists of 16 residues.

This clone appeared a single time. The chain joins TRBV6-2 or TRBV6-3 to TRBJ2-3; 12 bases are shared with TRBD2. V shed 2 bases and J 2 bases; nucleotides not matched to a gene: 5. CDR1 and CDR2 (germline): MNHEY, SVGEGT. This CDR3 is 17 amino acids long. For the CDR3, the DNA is TGTGCCAGCAGTTACCAAACTAGCGGGGGGTTCACAGATACGCAGTATTTT. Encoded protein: CASSYQTSGGFTDTQYF.

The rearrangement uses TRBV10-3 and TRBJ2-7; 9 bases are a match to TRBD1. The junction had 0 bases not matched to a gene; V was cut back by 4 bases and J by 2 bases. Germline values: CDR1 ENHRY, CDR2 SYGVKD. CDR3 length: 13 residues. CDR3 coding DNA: TGTGCCATCAGTGGACAGGGGGCCTACGAGCAGTACTTC. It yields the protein CAISGQGAYEQYF.

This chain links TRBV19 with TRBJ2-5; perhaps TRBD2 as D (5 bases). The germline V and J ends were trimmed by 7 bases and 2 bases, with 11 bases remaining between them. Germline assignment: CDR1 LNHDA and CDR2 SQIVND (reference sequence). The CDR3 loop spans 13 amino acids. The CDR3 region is CASKSRGQETQYF. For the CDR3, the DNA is TGTGCCAGTAAGTCCCGGGGACAAGAGACCCAGTACTTC. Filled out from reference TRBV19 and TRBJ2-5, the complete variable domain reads DGGITQSPKYLFRKEGQNVTLSCEQNLNHDAMYWYRQDPGQGLRLIYYSQIVNDFQKGDIAEGYSVSREKKESFPLTVTSAQKNPTAFYLCASKSRGQETQYFGPGTRLLVL.

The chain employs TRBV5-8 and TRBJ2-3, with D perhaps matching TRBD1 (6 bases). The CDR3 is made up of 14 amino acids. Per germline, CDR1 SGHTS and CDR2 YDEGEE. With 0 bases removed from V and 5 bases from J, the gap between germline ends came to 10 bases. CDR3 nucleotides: TGTGCCAGCAGCTTGGACAGGGCCGGAGATACGCAGTATTTT. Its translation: CASSLDRAGDTQYF.

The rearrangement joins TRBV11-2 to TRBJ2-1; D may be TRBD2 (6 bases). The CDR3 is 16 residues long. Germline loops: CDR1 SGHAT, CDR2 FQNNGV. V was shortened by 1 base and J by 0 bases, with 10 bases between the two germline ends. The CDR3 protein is CASSLGGTGSYNEQFF. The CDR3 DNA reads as TGTGCCAGCAGCTTAGGCGGGACTGGCTCCTACAATGAGCAGTTCTTC.

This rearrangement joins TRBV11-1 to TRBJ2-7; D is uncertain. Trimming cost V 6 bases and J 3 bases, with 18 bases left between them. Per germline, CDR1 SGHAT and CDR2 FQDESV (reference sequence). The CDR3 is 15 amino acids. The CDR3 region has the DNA TGTGCCAGCAGTCCCCGACTCGTTACTGACTACGAGCAGTACTTC. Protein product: CASSPRLVTDYEQYF.